The subject of this entry is one T cell receptor beta chain. Its specificity is not known. These data are taken from a study of T cell repertoires in cytomegalovirus infection. Study at large: Recently identified HLA-C-restricted CMV epitopes were used, and well-studied HLA-B-restricted CMV epitopes were used as well. Shared public TCR beta signatures pointed to both CMV infection and a matching HLA type. The study's findings and limits: Totalled public TCR beta family frequency picked out people who carried CMV plus the relevant HLA. There were HLA-C-restricted CMV-specific TCR beta clonotypes dominating the ex vivo response.

Using its own MiXCR run on the reads, TCRdb lists one record per CDR3 protein. Of fewer than 900,000 distinct CDR3 sequences in the sample, roughly 28% were seen once. The CDR3 has 14 amino acids. CDR1 and CDR2 from the germline V gene are MNHEY and SVGEGT. V lost 2 bases, J lost 9 bases, and 16 bases lay in between. This clonotype originated in a human donor in good health (CMV status not recorded). Some clones in this sample may be carry-over from other donors' samples. The chain employs TRBV6-2 or TRBV6-3 and TRBJ1-1; D remains ambiguous. The sample was cultured CD8+ T cells from PBMCs, taken from culture after CMV antigen stimulation. The CDR3 reads CASSYKEVGTKAFF. Here the CDR3 DNA reads TGTGCCAGCAGTTACAAGGAGGTTGGTACTAAAGCTTTCTTT.